The sequence of this T cell receptor (beta chain) was determined in a study of CD8 T cells in ankylosing spondylitis. One entry per CDR3 protein, called by TCRdb with MiXCR from the 5' RACE reads. The data show about 460,000 distinct CDR3 sequences, with about 5% seen just once and approximately 3.5% held by the top ten. This clonotype was observed at least ten times. Its antigen is currently unknown. Study conclusions and caveats: Typical of ankylosing spondylitis blood, it appeared, was a TCR beta motif of seven to nine highly homologous variants. Prior work had noted some motif variants in reactive arthritis blood and synovial fluid.

CDR3 length: 13 residues. With 6 bases clipped from V and 7 bases from J, the junction kept 6 bases outside the gene matches. Germline V lookup: CDR1 SGHAT, CDR2 FQNNGV. This rearrangement joins TRBV11-2 to TRBJ2-1; the match to TRBD2 covers 7 bases. This TCR came from a male donor with ankylosing spondylitis. The sequenced material came from blood, either unsorted or a sorted T cell fraction (not recorded which). As DNA, the CDR3 is TGTGCCAGCAGACCTGAGGGAGGGAATGAGCAGTTCTTC. Amino acids: CASRPEGGNEQFF.